This T cell receptor beta chain originates from a study of identical twins. Findings of the study overall: Conclusions rested on cross-sectional statistics rather than following the same donors.

This clonotype was counted at least ten times. Its antigen is as yet unknown. Germline CDR1 and CDR2: SNHLY and FYNNEI. The V end was cut by 6 bases, the J end by 1 base, with 10 bases between. The CDR3 has 13 amino acids. Each CDR3 protein is one row after TCRdb ran MiXCR on the 5' RACE reads. Of approximately 670,000 distinct CDR3 sequences listed, around 5.7% are singletons. The chain has TRBV2 and TRBJ2-7; possible D gene TRBD1, 6 bases. The sample was naive T cells sorted from blood. The TCR was taken from a man between 18 and 35 years old in good health. The CDR3 loop is CASRTGTSYEQYF. Written as DNA, the CDR3 is TGTGCCAGCAGGACGGGGACATCCTACGAGCAGTACTTC.